The TCR beta chain under discussion was sequenced for a study of T cell repertoires in cytomegalovirus infection. The overall study: Through public TCR beta signatures, both CMV infection and matching HLA type were indicated. Notes on the study in general: Clonotypes of TCR beta that were HLA-C-restricted and CMV-specific dominated the ex vivo response. Cumulative frequency of public TCR beta families picked out carriers of CMV plus the relevant HLA.

TCRdb redid the calling of the reads with MiXCR, one entry per CDR3 protein. The sample contains hundreds of thousands of distinct CDR3 sequences, roughly 30% of which appear only once. The germline gives CDR1 ENHRY, CDR2 SYGVKD. The length of the CDR3 is 16 residues. Losses at the gene ends were 6 bases for V and 1 base for J; bases not matched to a gene: 8. As concerns this clonotype: Its target is not known.

Sequencing used PBMCs. This clonotype originated in a human donor in good health (CMV status not recorded). Some clones in this sample may be carry-over from other donors' samples. The chain joins TRBV10-3 to TRBJ2-3; 9 bases agree with TRBD1. This CDR3 is CAIRGTGTEGTDTQYF. The DNA of the CDR3 is TGTGCCATCAGGGGGACAGGGACTGAGGGCACAGATACGCAGTATTTT.